Listed below are T cell receptor beta chains from one sample, sequenced in a study of human T cells and chemical hapten exposure. MiXCR, run by TCRdb on the RACE reads, gives a single entry per CDR3 protein. Of 150,000 to 200,000 distinct CDR3 sequences in the sample, under 35% are singletons; the top ten hold less than 3%. Source: whole blood, taken in connection with sensitization to the hapten diphenylcyclopropenone (DPC). The source is a woman in her 30s with alopecia areata. Some clones in this sample may be carry-over from other donors' samples. The conserved cysteine and the conserved F or W are not part of the CDR3 here. The D gene is left open where the match is weak.

v_gene	j_gene	d_gene	CDR3aa
TRBV6-1	TRBJ2-3	TRBD2	ASSEIAGVADTQY
TRBV10-3	TRBJ2-1	TRBD2	AIKGDSGAYNEQF
TRBV11-3	TRBJ2-1	TRBD2	ASSLMSSGYNEQF
TRBV20-1	TRBJ2-5	NA	SATREDTETQY
TRBV5-1	TRBJ2-7	NA	ASSLAGETGVQY
TRBV3-1	TRBJ2-7	NA	ASSQTINSYEQY
TRBV24-1	TRBJ2-7	NA	ATSDPTRGAYEQY
TRBV10-2	TRBJ2-1	NA	ASGKRDYNEQF
TRBV7-2	TRBJ2-2	NA	ASSLQPGGLAGELF
TRBV5-1	TRBJ1-1	NA	ASSLEGHTNTEAF
TRBV5-4	TRBJ1-1	NA	ASSLDMGNTEAF
TRBV28	TRBJ2-7	NA	ASRPQGISYEQY
TRBV29-1	TRBJ2-7	NA	SVEEGTSYEQY
TRBV7-2	TRBJ1-5	NA	ASSSYGPSNQPQH
TRBV27	TRBJ2-1	NA	ASSLSVPPLYNEQF
TRBV6-5	TRBJ2-2	TRBD2	ATLPSGMNTGELF
TRBV29-1	TRBJ1-1	NA	SVSVMGIEAF
TRBV24-1	TRBJ1-5	NA	ATSDSSQPQH
TRBV5-1	TRBJ2-5	TRBD2	ASSWGGLQETQY
TRBV7-2	TRBJ2-7	NA	ASSSPGPMSSYEQY
TRBV7-9	TRBJ1-1	NA	ASSSPGTFEAF
TRBV5-5	TRBJ2-7	NA	ASSSWVSSYEQY
TRBV28	TRBJ1-5	NA	ASSLMGSNQPQH
TRBV5-6	TRBJ2-6	NA	ASSLVGVPGLSGANVLT
TRBV28	TRBJ1-1	NA	ASSFTARDPPNTEAF
TRBV7-2	TRBJ2-6	TRBD2	ASSPIPAGEPPSGANVLT
TRBV19	TRBJ2-1	NA	ASNGRAGHEQF
TRBV29-1	TRBJ2-3	NA	SVGGGGTVNTQY
TRBV6-1	TRBJ2-7	TRBD1	ASSEDRGRIYEQY
TRBV5-1	TRBJ2-3	TRBD2	ASSLPAGGYTDTQY
TRBV7-2	TRBJ2-6	NA	ASSLGGQPSSGANVLT
TRBV20-1	TRBJ2-1	TRBD2	SANGLAGNEQF
TRBV2	TRBJ2-7	NA	ASRDSFYEQY
TRBV28	TRBJ2-5	NA	ASSKGVVETQY
TRBV10-3	TRBJ1-6	NA	AISGSENNSPLH
TRBV28	TRBJ1-1	NA	ASRLQGNTEAF
TRBV28	TRBJ2-7	TRBD2	ASSRSGLAEQY
TRBV4-3	TRBJ2-7	NA	ASSQEGGNEQY
TRBV7-2	TRBJ2-3	NA	ASSLIHSDTQY
TRBV5-1	TRBJ2-6	NA	ASSLAQGFSGANVLT
TRBV9	TRBJ1-1	NA	ASSVAGGRDTEAF
TRBV15	TRBJ2-1	NA	ATSRDGQLRNEQF
TRBV4-3	TRBJ2-2	NA	ASSQEAGLGGELF
TRBV7-2	TRBJ2-3	NA	ASSLSAGLTDTQY
TRBV6-5	TRBJ1-1	NA	ASMRGHDTEAF
TRBV29-1	TRBJ1-2	NA	SEGDFDYGYT
TRBV7-2	TRBJ1-3	NA	ASSLDRGNTIY
TRBV28	TRBJ2-3	TRBD2	ASTREVGSTDTQY